The clone carrying this T cell receptor (beta chain) was observed once. Clones were sequenced by immunoSEQ multiplex PCR, and TCRdb holds only the in-frame ones, with some missing. Seen here are 30,000 to 40,000 clones, around nine tenths observed once, and the top ten hold 2% to 2.5%. With 6 bases clipped from V and 7 bases from J, the junction kept 4 bases outside the gene matches. The CDR3 covers 14 residues. Looked up from germline, CDR1 is WNHNN and CDR2 is SYGVQD (reference sequence). This entry comes from a study of blood T cell repertoires in COVID-19. The V gene is TRBV10-1, the J gene TRBJ1-6, with 9 bases fitting TRBD1. The sequenced material came from peripheral blood. This clonotype was sampled from a human donor in a cohort sampled during active COVID-19. CDR3 sequence reads: CASSRDRDNSPLHF. The CDR3 DNA follows: TGCGCCAGCAGCCGGGACAGGGACAATTCACCCCTCCACTTT.